This T cell receptor beta chain was captured in a study of post-analysis software for immune sequencing data. Notes on this clonotype: Antigen unknown.

Overall study results and limits: When compared against controls, multiple sclerosis patients showed significantly lower normalized Chao1 diversity. Five or six TRBV segments were significantly more frequent in patients than in controls. TRBV5-6, TRBV5-1 and TRBV20-1 were among these segments.

Researchers reported that TCR beta cDNA libraries carried unique molecular identifiers. With about 0.85 to 10 million T cells as the source, 450,000 to 600,000 cDNA molecules resulted. MiXCR was run by TCRdb on the PCR reads, yielding one entry per CDR3 protein. The sample has about 680,000 distinct CDR3 sequences, around 60% seen once. This CDR3 comprises 15 residues. Germline CDR1 is WSHSY and CDR2 is SAAADI. V was clipped by 2 bases and J by 1 base, with 11 bases between them. The chain combines TRBV10-2 with TRBJ2-5, with D maybe TRBD1 (5 bases). This TCR derives from a girl aged 2-9 years with multiple sclerosis. Sequencing used blood. This CDR3 is CASSEEFRGQETQYF. CDR3 sequence (DNA): TGCGCCAGCAGTGAGGAGTTTAGGGGCCAAGAGACCCAGTACTTC.